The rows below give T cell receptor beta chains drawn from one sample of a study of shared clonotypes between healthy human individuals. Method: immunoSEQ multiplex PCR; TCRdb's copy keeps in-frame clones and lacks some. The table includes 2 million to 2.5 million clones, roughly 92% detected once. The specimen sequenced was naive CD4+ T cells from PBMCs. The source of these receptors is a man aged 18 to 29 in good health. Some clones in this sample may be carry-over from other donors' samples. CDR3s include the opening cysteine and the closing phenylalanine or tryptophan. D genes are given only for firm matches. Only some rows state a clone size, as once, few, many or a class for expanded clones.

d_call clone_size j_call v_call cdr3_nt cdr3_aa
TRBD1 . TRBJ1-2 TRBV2 TGTGCCAGCAGTCCGCTTGACAGGGTCCTCGCCTTC CASSPLDRVLAF
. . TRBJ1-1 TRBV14 TGTGCCAGCAGCCAAGGACGGGGGCGTGAAGCTTTCTTT CASSQGRGREAFF
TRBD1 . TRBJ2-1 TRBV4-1 TGCGCCAGCAGCCAAAGAGGGATTACCGGGACAGGCTTCAATGAGCAGTTCTTC CASSQRGITGTGFNEQFF
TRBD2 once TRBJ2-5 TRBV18 TGTGCCAGCTCACCTCTAGCGGAGGGGGAGACCCAGTACTTC CASSPLAEGETQYF
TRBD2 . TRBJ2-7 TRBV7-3 TGTGCCAGCAGCAAAACTAGCGGGAGCTCCTACGAGCAGTACTTC CASSKTSGSSYEQYF
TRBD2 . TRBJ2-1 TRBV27 TGTGCCAGCAGTCTCCAGACTAGCGGGAGAAGCTACAATGAGCAGTTCTTC CASSLQTSGRSYNEQFF
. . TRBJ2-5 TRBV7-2 TGTGCCAGCAGCCGCTACCTTCAAGAGACCCAGTACTTC CASSRYLQETQYF
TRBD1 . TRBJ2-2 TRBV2 TGTGCCTCCTTGGACAGGGAGGACACCGGGGAGCTGTTTTTT CASLDREDTGELFF
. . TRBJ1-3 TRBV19 TGTGCCAGTAGTATTACGGTAATCACTGGAAACACCATATATTTT CASSITVITGNTIYF
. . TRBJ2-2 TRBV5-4 TGTGCCAGCAGCTCGCCGGGACTTAGGGGAACCGGGGAGCTGTTTTTT CASSSPGLRGTGELFF
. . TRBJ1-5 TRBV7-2 TGTGCCAGCAGCTTGGGACCGGTCAATCAGCCCCAGCATTTT CASSLGPVNQPQHF
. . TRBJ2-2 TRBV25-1 TGTGCCAGCAGTGAATTTCAGGGGACCGGGGAGCTGTTTTTT CASSEFQGTGELFF
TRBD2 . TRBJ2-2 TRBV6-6 TGTGCCAGCACTATATCAGCGGGAGCGAACACCGGGGAGCTGTTTTTT CASTISAGANTGELFF
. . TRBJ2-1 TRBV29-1 TGCAGCTCTCGGGGGTTGAATGGTGAGCAGTTCTTC CSSRGLNGEQFF
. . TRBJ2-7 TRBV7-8 TGTGCCAGCAGCTTAATTGGATACGAGCAGTACTTC CASSLIGYEQYF
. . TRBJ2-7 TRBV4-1 TGCGCCAGCAGCCAAGTGTTAGGGGAATCCTACGAGCAGTACTTC CASSQVLGESYEQYF
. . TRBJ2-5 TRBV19 TGTGCCAGTAGTCCCCGGTTCCCCGGGACTTTAGGGGAGACCCAGTACTTC CASSPRFPGTLGETQYF
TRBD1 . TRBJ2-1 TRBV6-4 TGTGCCAGCAGTGAACCGAACCGGGACAGGGGATACGCTGAGCAGTTCTTC CASSEPNRDRGYAEQFF
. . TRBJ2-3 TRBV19 TGTGCCAGTAGACCTACAAGCACAGATACGCAGTATTTT CASRPTSTDTQYF
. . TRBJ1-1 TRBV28 TGTGCCACCAAGAACAGGGTGCGAGGAGAAGCTTTCTTT CATKNRVRGEAFF
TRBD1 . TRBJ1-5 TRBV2 TGTGCCAGCAGTGGGACAGGGTCGTCAAATCAGCCCCAGCATTTT CASSGTGSSNQPQHF
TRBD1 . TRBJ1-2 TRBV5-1 TGCGCCAGCGGACAGGGGGCACTCTATGGCTACACCTTC CASGQGALYGYTF
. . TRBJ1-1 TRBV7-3 TGTGCCAGCAGCCCCCGAGAATGGGACGGGTTTAGGGTGGGGAACACTGAAGCTTTCTTT CASSPREWDGFRVGNTEAFF
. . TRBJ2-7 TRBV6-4 TGTGCCAGCCCCTTCTCTCATTTCGCAGGCACCTCCCGGGAGTACTTC CASPFSHFAGTSREYF
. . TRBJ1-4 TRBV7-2 TGTGCCAGCAGCCCCGACAGAACCTTTAATGAAAAACTGTTTTTT CASSPDRTFNEKLFF
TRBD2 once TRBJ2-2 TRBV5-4 TGTGCCAGCAGCCCCCGGGACGCGGGAGCTTTGGGTACCGGGGAGCTGTTTTTT CASSPRDAGALGTGELFF
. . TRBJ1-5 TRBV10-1 TGCGCCAGCAGTGAGGACCCCACCGAAGGGCCCCAGCATTTT CASSEDPTEGPQHF
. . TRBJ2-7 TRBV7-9 TGTGCCAGCAGCTTAGTCGGGACATCTACCTACGAGCAGTACTTC CASSLVGTSTYEQYF
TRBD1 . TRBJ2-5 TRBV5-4 TGTGCCAGCAGCTTTACAGGGGCTGGAGAGACCCAGTACTTC CASSFTGAGETQYF
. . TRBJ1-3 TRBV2 TGTGCCAGCAGCCGAGACTCTGGAAACACCATATATTTT CASSRDSGNTIYF
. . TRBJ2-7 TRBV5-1 TGCGCCAGCAGCTCCTTGACTAGTATCTACGAGCAGTACTTC CASSSLTSIYEQYF
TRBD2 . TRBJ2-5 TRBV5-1 TGCGCCAGCAGCTCTAGCAGGGAGGGGACGACCCAGTACTTC CASSSSREGTTQYF
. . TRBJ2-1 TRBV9 TGTGCCAGCAGCCGGGAGCTTTGGGGTGAGCAGTTCTTC CASSRELWGEQFF
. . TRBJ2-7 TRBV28 TGTGCCAGCAGTTTCGGGGGTTTCTACGAGCAGTACTTC CASSFGGFYEQYF